This is a list of T cell receptor beta chains from one sample in a study of multiple sclerosis patients with progressive multifocal leukoencephalopathy. Produced via immunoSEQ multiplex PCR; TCRdb's table is partial and in-frame only. Among approximately 30,000 clones listed, around 90% were seen once. The source was PBMCs, collected from a patient treated with natalizumab. These receptors were collected from a woman aged 40 to 49 with progressive multifocal leukoencephalopathy. The CDR3 runs from the conserved cysteine through the conserved F or W. D genes are given only for firm matches. Only part of the rows carry a size: once, few, many, or a class if the clone is expanded.

d_gene	j_gene	v_gene	len	abundance	CDR3aa	CDR3nt
-	TRBJ2-1	TRBV7-3	14	-	CASSFTGSYNEQFF	TGTGCCAGCAGCTTTACGGGATCCTACAATGAGCAGTTCTTC
TRBD2	TRBJ2-5	TRBV28	16	-	CASSSGTSGSLETQYF	TGTGCCAGCAGTTCGGGGACTAGCGGGAGTTTGGAGACCCAGTACTTC
-	TRBJ2-7	TRBV18	15	-	CASSPPKRALYEQYF	TGTGCCAGCTCACCACCGAAACGGGCCCTCTACGAGCAGTACTTC
TRBD1	TRBJ2-5	TRBV2	15	few	CASSEWDSSQETQYF	TGTGCCAGCAGTGAATGGGACAGCTCACAAGAGACCCAGTACTTC
-	TRBJ2-2	TRBV27	15	few	CASSLRQGRGGELFF	TGTGCCAGCAGTTTGCGGCAGGGGAGGGGCGGGGAGCTGTTTTTT
-	TRBJ2-7	TRBV25-1	17	-	CASSGQGMAGGFYEQYF	TGTGCCAGCAGTGGACAGGGAATGGCGGGAGGCTTCTACGAGCAGTACTTC
TRBD2	TRBJ2-3	TRBV9	15	-	CASSVVSGGTDTQYF	TGTGCCAGCAGCGTAGTTAGCGGGGGCACAGATACGCAGTATTTT
-	TRBJ1-5	TRBV7-9	15	-	CASSLGTASNQPQHF	TGTGCCAGCAGCTTAGGGACAGCTAGCAATCAGCCCCAGCATTTT
-	TRBJ1-5	TRBV5-4	14	-	CASSLMGGGQPQHF	TGTGCCAGTAGCTTGATGGGGGGTGGGCAGCCCCAGCATTTT
TRBD2	TRBJ2-5	TRBV14	18	-	CASSPSILRTSGEETQYF	TGTGCCAGCAGCCCTTCGATCCTCCGGACTAGCGGAGAAGAGACCCAGTACTTC
TRBD1	TRBJ1-6	TRBV19	14	few	CASSIGTGNSPLHF	TGTGCCAGTAGTATCGGGACAGGGAATTCACCCCTCCACTTT
-	TRBJ1-1	TRBV28	15	-	CASSLSGQGGSEAFF	TGTGCCAGCAGTTTAAGTGGGCAGGGAGGCTCTGAAGCTTTCTTT
-	TRBJ2-5	TRBV5-5	15	-	CASSHLGPGGETQYF	TGTGCCAGCAGCCACCTAGGGCCGGGCGGGGAGACCCAGTACTTC
TRBD1	TRBJ1-2	TRBV4-3	17	-	CASSQGALTGGLDGYTF	TGCGCCAGCAGCCAAGGGGCTTTGACAGGGGGCCTAGATGGCTACACCTTC
-	TRBJ2-2	TRBV7-2	14	-	CATSNGLFTGELFF	TGTGCCACCTCGAACGGACTGTTCACCGGGGAGCTGTTTTTT
-	TRBJ2-5	TRBV6-6	10	-	CASSSGTQYF	TGTGCCAGCAGTTCGGGGACCCAGTACTTC